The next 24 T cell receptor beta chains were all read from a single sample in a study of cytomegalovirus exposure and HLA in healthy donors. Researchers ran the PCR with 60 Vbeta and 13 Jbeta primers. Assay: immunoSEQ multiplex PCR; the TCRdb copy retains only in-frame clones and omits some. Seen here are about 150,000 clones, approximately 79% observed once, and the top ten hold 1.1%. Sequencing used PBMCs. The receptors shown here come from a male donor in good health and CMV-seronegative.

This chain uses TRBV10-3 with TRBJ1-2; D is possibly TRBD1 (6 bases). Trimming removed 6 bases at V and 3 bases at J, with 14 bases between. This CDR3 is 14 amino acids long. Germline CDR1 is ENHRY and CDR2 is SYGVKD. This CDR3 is CAISGREGDYGYTF. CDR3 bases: TGTGCCATCAGCGGGAGGGAGGGGGACTATGGCTACACCTTC.

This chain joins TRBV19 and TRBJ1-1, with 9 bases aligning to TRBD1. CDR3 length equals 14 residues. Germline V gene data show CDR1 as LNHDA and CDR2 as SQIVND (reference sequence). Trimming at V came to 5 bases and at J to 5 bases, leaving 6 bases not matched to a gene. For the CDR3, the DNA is TGTGCCAGTAGTCTATCGACAGGGGGGACTGAAGCTTTCTTT. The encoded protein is CASSLSTGGTEAFF.

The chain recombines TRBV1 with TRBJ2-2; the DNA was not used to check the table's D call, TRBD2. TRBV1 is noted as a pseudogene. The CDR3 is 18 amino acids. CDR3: CTSSQPLAGGPNTGELFF. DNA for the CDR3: TGCACCAGCAGCCAACCACTAGCGGGGGGACCGAACACCGGGGAGCTGTTTTTT.

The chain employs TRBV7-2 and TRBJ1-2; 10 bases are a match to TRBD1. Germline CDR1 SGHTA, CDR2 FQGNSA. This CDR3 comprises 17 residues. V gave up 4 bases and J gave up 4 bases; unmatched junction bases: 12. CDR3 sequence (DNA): TGTGCCAGCAGCTCTGGACAGGGGGAGAAAATATTCTATGGCTACACCTTC. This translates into CASSSGQGEKIFYGYTF.

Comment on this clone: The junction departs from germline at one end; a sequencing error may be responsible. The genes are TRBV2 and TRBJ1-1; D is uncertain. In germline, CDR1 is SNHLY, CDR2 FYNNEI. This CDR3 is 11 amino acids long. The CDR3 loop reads CASSVNIEAFF. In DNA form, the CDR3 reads TGTGCCAGCAGTGTAAACATTGAAGCTTTCTTT.

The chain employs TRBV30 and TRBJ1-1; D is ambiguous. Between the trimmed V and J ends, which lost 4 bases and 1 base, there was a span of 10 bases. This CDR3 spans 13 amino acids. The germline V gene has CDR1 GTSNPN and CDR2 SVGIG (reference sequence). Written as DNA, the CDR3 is TGTGCCTGGACCTTAATTTGGAACACTGAAGCTTTCTTT. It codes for CAWTLIWNTEAFF.

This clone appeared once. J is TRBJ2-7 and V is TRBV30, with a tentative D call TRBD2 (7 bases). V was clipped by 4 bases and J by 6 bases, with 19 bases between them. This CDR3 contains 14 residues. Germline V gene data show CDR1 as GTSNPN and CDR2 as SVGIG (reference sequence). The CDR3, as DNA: TGTGCCTGGACCCCCACCGGGGGGCGCATCGAGCAGTACTTC. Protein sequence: CAWTPTGGRIEQYF.

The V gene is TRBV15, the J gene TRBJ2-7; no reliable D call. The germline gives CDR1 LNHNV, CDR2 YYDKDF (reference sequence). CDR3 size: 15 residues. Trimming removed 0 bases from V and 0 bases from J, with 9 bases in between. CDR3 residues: CATSREPGDSYEQYF. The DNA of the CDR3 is TGTGCCACCAGCAGAGAACCAGGCGACTCCTACGAGCAGTACTTC.

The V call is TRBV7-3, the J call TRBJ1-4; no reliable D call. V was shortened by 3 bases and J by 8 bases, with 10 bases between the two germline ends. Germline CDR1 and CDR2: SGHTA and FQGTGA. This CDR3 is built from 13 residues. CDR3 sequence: CASSLRRGEKLFF. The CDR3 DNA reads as TGTGCCAGCAGCTTGAGGCGCGGAGAAAAACTGTTTTTT.

The chain's CDR3 is CAWGGQPSYEQYF. CDR3 DNA: TGTGCCTGGGGAGGACAGCCTTCCTACGAGCAGTACTTC. This sequence joins TRBV30 and TRBJ2-7, with D tentatively TRBD1 (6 bases). The CDR3 has 13 amino acids. Germline V gene sequence: CDR1 GTSNPN, CDR2 SVGIG (reference sequence). Trimming left V 5 bases short and J 1 base short, with 12 bases between.

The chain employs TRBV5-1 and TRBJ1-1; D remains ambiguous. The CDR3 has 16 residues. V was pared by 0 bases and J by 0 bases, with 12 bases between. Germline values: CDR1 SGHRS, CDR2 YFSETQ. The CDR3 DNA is TGCGCCAGCAGCTTGGGAGGCTTCGAGATGAACACTGAAGCTTTCTTT. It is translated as CASSLGGFEMNTEAFF.

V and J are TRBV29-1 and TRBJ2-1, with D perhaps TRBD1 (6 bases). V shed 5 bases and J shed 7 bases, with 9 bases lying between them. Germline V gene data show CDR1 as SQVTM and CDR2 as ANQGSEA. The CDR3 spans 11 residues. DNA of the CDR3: TGCAGCGTTCAACAGGGTAATGAGCAGTTCTTC. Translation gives CSVQQGNEQFF.

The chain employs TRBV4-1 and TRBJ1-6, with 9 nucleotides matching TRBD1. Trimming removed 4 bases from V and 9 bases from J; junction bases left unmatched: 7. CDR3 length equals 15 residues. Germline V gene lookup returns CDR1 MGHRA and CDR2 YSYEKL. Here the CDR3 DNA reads TGCGCCAGCAGCCTTCGGACAGGGGAGGGTTCACCCCTCCACTTT. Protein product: CASSLRTGEGSPLHF.

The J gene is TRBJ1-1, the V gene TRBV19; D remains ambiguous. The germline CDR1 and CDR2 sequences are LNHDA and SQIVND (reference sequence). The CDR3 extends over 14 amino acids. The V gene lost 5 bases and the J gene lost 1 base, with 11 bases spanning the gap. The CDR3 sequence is CASSSGLRNTEAFF. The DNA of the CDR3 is TGTGCCAGTAGTTCAGGACTTAGGAACACTGAAGCTTTCTTT.

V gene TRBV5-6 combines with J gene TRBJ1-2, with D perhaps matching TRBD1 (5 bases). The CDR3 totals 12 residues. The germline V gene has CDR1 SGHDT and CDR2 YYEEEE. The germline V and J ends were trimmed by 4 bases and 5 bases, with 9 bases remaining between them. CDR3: CASSNQGYGYTF. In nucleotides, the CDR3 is TGTGCCAGCAGCAATCAGGGTTATGGCTACACCTTC. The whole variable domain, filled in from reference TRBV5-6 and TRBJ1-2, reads DAGVTQSPTHLIKTRGQQVTLRCSPKSGHDTVSWYQQALGQGPQFIFQYYEEEERQRGNFPDRFSGHQFPNYSSELNVNALLLGDSALYLCASSNQGYGYTFGSGTRLTVV.

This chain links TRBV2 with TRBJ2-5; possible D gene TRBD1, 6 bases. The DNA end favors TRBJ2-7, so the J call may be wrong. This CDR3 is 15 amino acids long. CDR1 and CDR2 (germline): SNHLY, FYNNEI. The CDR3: CASSTRQALSYEQYF. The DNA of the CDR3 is TGTGCCAGCAGTACCCGACAGGCCCTTTCCTACGAGCAGTACTTC.

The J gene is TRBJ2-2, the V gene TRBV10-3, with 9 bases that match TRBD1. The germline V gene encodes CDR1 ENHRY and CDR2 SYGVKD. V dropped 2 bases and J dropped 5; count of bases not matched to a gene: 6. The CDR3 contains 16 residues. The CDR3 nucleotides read TGTGCCATCAGTGAGGGAACAGGGGGCGGAACCGGGGAGCTGTTTTTT. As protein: CAISEGTGGGTGELFF.

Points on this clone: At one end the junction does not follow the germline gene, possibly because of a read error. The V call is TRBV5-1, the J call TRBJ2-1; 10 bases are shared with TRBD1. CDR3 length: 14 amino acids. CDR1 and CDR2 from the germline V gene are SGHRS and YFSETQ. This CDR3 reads CASSLGQGYNEQFF. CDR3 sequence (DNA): TGCGCCAGCAGTTTGGGACAGGGGTACAATGAGCAGTTCTTC.

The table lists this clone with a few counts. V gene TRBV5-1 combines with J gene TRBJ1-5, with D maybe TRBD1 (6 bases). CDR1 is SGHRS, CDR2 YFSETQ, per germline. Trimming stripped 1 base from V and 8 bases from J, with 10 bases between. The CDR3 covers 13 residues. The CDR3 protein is CASSLTGSKPQHF. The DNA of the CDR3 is TGCGCCAGCAGCTTGACAGGGTCCAAGCCCCAGCATTTT.

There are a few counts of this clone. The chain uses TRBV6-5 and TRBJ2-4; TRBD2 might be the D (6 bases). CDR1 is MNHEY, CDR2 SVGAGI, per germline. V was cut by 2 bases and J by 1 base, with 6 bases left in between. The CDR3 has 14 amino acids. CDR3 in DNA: TGTGCCAGCAGTTACCGGGGGGCCAAAAACATTCAGTACTTC. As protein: CASSYRGAKNIQYF.

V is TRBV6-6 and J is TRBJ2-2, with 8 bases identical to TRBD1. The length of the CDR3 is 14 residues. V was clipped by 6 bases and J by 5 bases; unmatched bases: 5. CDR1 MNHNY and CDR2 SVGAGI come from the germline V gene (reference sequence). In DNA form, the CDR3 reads TGTGCCAGCAGCCTGAGACAGGGGACCGGGGAGCTGTTTTTT. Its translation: CASSLRQGTGELFF.

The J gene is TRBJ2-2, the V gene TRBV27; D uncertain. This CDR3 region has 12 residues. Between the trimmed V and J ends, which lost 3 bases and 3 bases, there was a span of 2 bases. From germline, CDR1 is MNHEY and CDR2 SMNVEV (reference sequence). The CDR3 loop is CASSFDTGELFF. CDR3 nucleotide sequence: TGTGCCAGCAGTTTCGACACCGGGGAGCTGTTTTTT.

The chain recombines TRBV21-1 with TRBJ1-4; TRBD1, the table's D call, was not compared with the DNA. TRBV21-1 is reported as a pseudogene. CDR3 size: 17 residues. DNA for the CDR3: TGTGCCAGCAGCAAATGGGGGACAGGGGGTTTGAGTGAAAAACTGTTTTTT. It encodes CASSKWGTGGLSEKLFF.

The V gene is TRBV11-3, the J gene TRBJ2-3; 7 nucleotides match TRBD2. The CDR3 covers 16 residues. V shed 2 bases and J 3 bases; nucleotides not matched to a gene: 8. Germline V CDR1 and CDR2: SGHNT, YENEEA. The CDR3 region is CASSLLSGGRTDTQYF. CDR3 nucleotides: TGTGCCAGCAGCTTATTGTCCGGGGGGAGGACAGATACGCAGTATTTT.